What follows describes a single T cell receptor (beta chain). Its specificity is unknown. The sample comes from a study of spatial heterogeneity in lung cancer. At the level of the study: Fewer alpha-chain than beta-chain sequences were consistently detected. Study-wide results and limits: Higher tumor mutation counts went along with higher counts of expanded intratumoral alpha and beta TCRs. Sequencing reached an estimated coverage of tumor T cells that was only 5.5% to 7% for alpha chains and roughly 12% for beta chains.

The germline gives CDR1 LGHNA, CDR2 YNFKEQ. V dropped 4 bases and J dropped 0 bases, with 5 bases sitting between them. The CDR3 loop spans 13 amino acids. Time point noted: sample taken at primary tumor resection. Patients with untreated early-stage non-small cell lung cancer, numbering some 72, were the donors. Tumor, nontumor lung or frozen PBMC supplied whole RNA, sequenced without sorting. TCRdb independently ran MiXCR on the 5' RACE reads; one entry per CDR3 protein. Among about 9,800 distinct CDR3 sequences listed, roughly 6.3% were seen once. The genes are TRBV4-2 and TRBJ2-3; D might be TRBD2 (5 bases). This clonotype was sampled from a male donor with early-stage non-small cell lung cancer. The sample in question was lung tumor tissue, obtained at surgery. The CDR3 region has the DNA TGTGCCAGCAGCCGGACTAGCACAGATACGCAGTATTTT. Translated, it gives CASSRTSTDTQYF.